One and the same sample provided the 10 T cell receptor beta chains below, sequenced in a study of T cell repertoires in cytomegalovirus infection. MiXCR was run by TCRdb on the reads, yielding one entry per CDR3 protein. The data hold some 440,000 distinct CDR3 sequences, with roughly a third observed a single time. Sequencing used PBMCs. The receptor source for this set is a human donor in good health (CMV status not recorded). Some clones in this sample may be carry-over from other donors' samples.

This clonotype was found a few times. The CDR3 protein is CASSLAHAGDIQYF. CDR3 sequence (DNA): TGTGCCAGCAGCTTAGCTCACGCTGGGGACATTCAGTACTTC. This sequence joins TRBV7-9 and TRBJ2-4; D not resolved. Deletions cut 0 bases from V and 8 bases from J, with 11 bases between. CDR1 is SEHNR and CDR2 is FQNEAQ in the germline V gene (reference sequence). The CDR3 spans 14 residues.

This clonotype was counted a few times. The rearrangement links TRBV19 to TRBJ2-7; 7 bases are shared with TRBD1. The trim removed 6 bases at V and 6 bases at J, leaving 14 bases unmatched. Germline CDR1 reads LNHDA; CDR2 reads SQIVND (reference sequence). This CDR3 is built from 15 residues. CDR3 in DNA: TGTGCCAGTAGCAAACTTGACAGGGATTTCGGCGAGCAGTACTTC. Its translation: CASSKLDRDFGEQYF. The full variable domain, in which reference TRBV19 and TRBJ2-7 provide the parts outside the CDR3, is DGGITQSPKYLFRKEGQNVTLSCEQNLNHDAMYWYRQDPGQGLRLIYYSQIVNDFQKGDIAEGYSVSREKKESFPLTVTSAQKNPTAFYLCASSKLDRDFGEQYFGPGTRLTVT.

This clonotype was counted only a few times. This chain links TRBV19 with TRBJ2-5, with 7 nucleotides matching TRBD2. After removal of 6 bases from V and 4 bases from J, the junction contained 5 bases not matched to a gene. Germline V lookup: CDR1 LNHDA, CDR2 SQIVND (reference sequence). This CDR3 has 13 residues. In DNA form, the CDR3 reads TGTGCCAGTAGCCCGGGACTAACAGAGACCCAGTACTTC. This gives the protein CASSPGLTETQYF.

The chain recombines TRBV29-1 with TRBJ1-2; no reliable D call. The V and J ends lost 7 bases and 6 bases respectively, with 12 bases between them. Germline CDR1 is SQVTM and CDR2 is ANQGSEA. CDR3 length equals 11 residues. The CDR3 sequence: CSELTGNGYTF. CDR3 nucleotides: TGCAGCGAGTTGACGGGGAATGGCTACACCTTC.

Remarks on this clonotype: One end of the junction does not line up with germline, which may come from a read error. The chain has TRBV7-9 and TRBJ2-6, with D possibly matching TRBD1 (5 bases). The CDR3 has 16 residues. Germline V gene data show CDR1 as SEHNR and CDR2 as FQNEAQ (reference sequence). The CDR3 DNA follows: TGTGCCAGCAGCACCGACGGAGAATCTGGGGCCAACGTCCTGCCTTTC. As protein: CASSTDGESGANVLPF.

This chain connects TRBV12-3 or TRBV12-4 to TRBJ1-5; D is unclear. Trimming stripped 0 bases from V and 1 base from J, with 10 bases between. This CDR3 is built from 16 residues. In DNA form, the CDR3 reads TGTGCCAGCAGTTTAGCGGGAAGGGAAAGCAATCAGCCCCAGCATTTT. This encodes CASSLAGRESNQPQHF.

With respect to this clonotype: Lacking the conserved final phenylalanine or tryptophan, this CDR3 likely reflects a read error. The rearrangement joins TRBV7-4 to TRBJ2-5; unclear D gene. Germline V gene lookup returns CDR1 SGHVT and CDR2 SQSDAQ. The CDR3 contains 12 residues. V lost 1 base to trimming and J lost 5 bases, with 5 bases between them. The chain's CDR3 is CASSLVGETQYL. The CDR3 DNA follows: TGTGCCAGCAGCTTAGTTGGGGAGACCCAGTACTTA.

The chain links TRBV19 to TRBJ1-5, with TRBD1 matching 8 bases. In germline, CDR1 is LNHDA, CDR2 SQIVND (reference sequence). CDR3 length: 15 amino acids. V lost 6 bases to trimming and J lost 3 bases; unmatched junction nucleotides: 7. CDR3 nucleotide sequence: TGTGCCAGTAGGATGACAGGGGCGCTCAATCAGCCCCAGCATTTT. Amino acid sequence: CASRMTGALNQPQHF.

The J gene is TRBJ1-2, the V gene TRBV6-1, with 11 bases aligning to TRBD1. The germline CDR1 and CDR2 sequences are MNHNS and SASEGT. The CDR3 contains 12 residues. Germline trimming cut 6 bases from V and 7 bases from J; bases unmatched to any gene: 1. In nucleotides, the CDR3 is TGTGCCAGCAGGGACAGGGGGCTTGGCTACACCTTC. As protein: CASRDRGLGYTF.

There are a few counts of this clonotype. The V gene is TRBV28, the J gene TRBJ1-1; the D is unclear. The CDR3 runs to 14 residues. V was trimmed by 5 bases and J by 1 base, leaving 11 bases between them. Per germline, CDR1 MDHEN and CDR2 SYDVKM. The CDR3 DNA is TGTGCCAGCAGTCCCCTTGACACGAACACTGAAGCTTTCTTT. Its translation is CASSPLDTNTEAFF.